The 27 T cell receptor beta chains reported below all come from one sample, sequenced in a study of human T cells and chemical hapten exposure. The time point here: pre-sensitization, week 0. Treatment defined: therapeutic diphenylcyclopropenone sensitization with weekly scalp DPC. TCRdb fed the RACE reads into MiXCR, producing one record per CDR3 protein. The sample holds almost 40,000 distinct CDR3 sequences, approximately 7.6% seen once. This material consisted of whole blood, taken in connection with sensitization to the hapten diphenylcyclopropenone (DPC). These receptors originate from a woman aged 50 to 60 with alopecia areata. Some clones in this sample may be carry-over from other donors' samples.

The chain uses TRBV25-1 and TRBJ2-7; TRBD1 matches 8 bases. Germline trimming cut 9 bases from V and 6 bases from J; bases unmatched to any gene: 7. CDR1 and CDR2 from the germline V gene are MGHDK and SYGVNS. CDR3 length: 12 residues. This chain's CDR3 is CASATGVSEQYF. The DNA for the CDR3 is TGTGCCAGTGCGACAGGGGTTAGCGAGCAGTACTTC.

This clonotype was seen at least ten times. The chain has TRBV7-3 and TRBJ1-1; D not certain. This CDR3 is 15 amino acids long. Germline assignment: CDR1 SGHTA and CDR2 FQGTGA. The V end was cut by 2 bases, the J end by 1 base, with 11 bases between. The CDR3 region is CASSLGLAGNTEAFF. CDR3 bases: TGTGCCAGCAGCTTAGGTTTAGCAGGGAACACTGAAGCTTTCTTT.

The rearrangement uses TRBV6-5 and TRBJ1-3; D gene uncertain. Trimming removed 2 bases from V and 0 bases from J, with 2 bases in between. The CDR3 is 13 residues long. Germline lookup yields CDR1 MNHEY and CDR2 SVGAGI. CDR3 in amino acids: CASSYLSGNTIYF. The CDR3 DNA sequence: TGTGCCAGCAGTTACCTCTCTGGAAACACCATATATTTT.

This clonotype was observed a few times. The chain has TRBV29-1 and TRBJ2-5; D not certain. CDR1 is SQVTM and CDR2 is ANQGSEA in the germline V gene. This CDR3 has 12 residues. Trimming left V 7 bases short and J 0 bases short, with 9 bases between. The CDR3: CSGGGYQETQYF. Written as DNA, the CDR3 is TGCAGCGGCGGTGGGTACCAAGAGACCCAGTACTTC.

This clonotype was seen many times. The V and J genes are TRBV11-3 and TRBJ2-1; 7 bases align to TRBD2. Unmatched junction bases numbered 15, after V lost 5 bases and J lost 8 bases. Germline CDR1 is SGHNT and CDR2 is YENEEA. This CDR3 spans 16 amino acids. Here the CDR3 reads CASSVPSQRERDEQFF. The CDR3 DNA reads as TGTGCCAGCAGCGTACCAAGCCAGCGGGAACGGGATGAGCAGTTCTTC.

This clonotype showed up just a few times. V and J are TRBV27 and TRBJ2-1; D remains ambiguous. This CDR3 is 12 amino acids long. Trimming pared 6 bases from V and 9 bases from J, leaving 12 bases between. Germline V lookup: CDR1 MNHEY, CDR2 SMNVEV (reference sequence). CDR3 in DNA: TGTGCCAGCAGCTCCCACACCAGTGAGCAGTTCTTC. Translating it yields CASSSHTSEQFF.

This clonotype has at least ten counts. The V and J genes are TRBV19 and TRBJ2-7; no clear D. Between the trimmed V and J ends, which lost 5 bases and 3 bases, there was a span of 5 bases. The germline V gene has CDR1 LNHDA and CDR2 SQIVND (reference sequence). This CDR3 has 11 amino acids. The CDR3 DNA is TGTGCCAGTAGTTACGGCTACGAGCAGTACTTC. It is translated as CASSYGYEQYF.

This clonotype occurred many times. The V call is TRBV12-3 or TRBV12-4, the J call TRBJ1-6; 9 bases match TRBD1. There are 14 residues in the CDR3. J lost 7 bases, V lost 7 bases, and 5 bases had no gene match. This CDR3 is CASNTGQGNSPLHF. For the CDR3, the DNA is TGTGCCAGCAACACCGGACAGGGGAATTCACCCCTCCACTTT.

The chain recombines TRBV20-1 with TRBJ1-4; D call uncertain. The CDR3 extends over 14 amino acids. The germline V gene has CDR1 DFQATT and CDR2 SNEGSKA (reference sequence). Trimming left V 0 bases short and J 4 bases short, with 9 bases between. The CDR3 bases are TGCAGTGCTAGAGATCGGATGGTTAATGAAAAACTGTTTTTT. Translating it yields CSARDRMVNEKLFF.

In its sample, this clonotype was seen many times. The chain carries TRBV29-1 and TRBJ1-1, with no clear D. Looked up from germline, CDR1 is SQVTM and CDR2 is ANQGSEA. The CDR3 totals 14 residues. V was trimmed by 5 bases and J by 0 bases, leaving 13 bases between them. CDR3: CSVPVKTMNTEAFF. The CDR3 DNA is TGCAGCGTTCCGGTCAAGACCATGAACACTGAAGCTTTCTTT.

There are many counts of this clonotype. The rearrangement links TRBV7-9 to TRBJ1-6, with D possibly being TRBD1 (6 bases). Germline V gene sequence: CDR1 SEHNR, CDR2 FQNEAQ (reference sequence). The CDR3 runs 15 residues. V shed 5 bases and J shed 5 bases, with 13 bases lying between them. This chain's CDR3 is CASSLRGADNSPLHF. The DNA of the CDR3 is TGTGCCAGCAGCCTCAGGGGCGCCGATAATTCACCCCTCCACTTT.

This clonotype occurred many times. The rearrangement joins TRBV6-1 to TRBJ1-5; 8 nucleotides match TRBD1. The CDR3 spans 15 residues. Germline V gene lookup returns CDR1 MNHNS and CDR2 SASEGT. After removal of 6 bases from V and 1 base from J, the junction contained 5 bases not matched to a gene. This chain's CDR3 is CASRKQGESNQPQHF. The CDR3 nucleotides read TGTGCCAGCAGAAAACAGGGGGAAAGCAATCAGCCCCAGCATTTT.

The chain joins TRBV7-2 to TRBJ2-1, with 9 bases aligning to TRBD1. CDR3 size: 12 residues. The germline CDR1 and CDR2 sequences are SGHTA and FQGNSA. V lost 5 bases, J lost 10 bases, and 3 bases stayed unmatched. DNA for the CDR3: TGTGCCAGCAGCCCACAGGGGGCGGAGCAGTTCTTC. Protein: CASSPQGAEQFF.

In this sample, this clonotype turned up many times. This rearrangement joins TRBV29-1 to TRBJ1-1; a possible D gene is TRBD1 (5 bases). Germline CDR1 SQVTM, CDR2 ANQGSEA. This CDR3 contains 14 residues. The ends were cut back, 4 bases at V and 1 base at J, with 13 bases in the middle. CDR3 protein: CSVAGDSRNTEAFF. The CDR3 coding sequence is TGCAGCGTTGCTGGAGACAGCCGGAACACTGAAGCTTTCTTT.

The chain has TRBV28 and TRBJ2-2; weak D call: TRBD2 (6 bases). CDR1 is MDHEN, CDR2 SYDVKM, per germline. Trimming took 6 bases from V and 0 from J, leaving 11 bases between them. This CDR3 has 15 amino acids. The CDR3 protein is CASSPPGANTGELFF. CDR3 DNA: TGTGCCAGCAGCCCGCCGGGAGCGAACACCGGGGAGCTGTTTTTT.

There are many counts of this clonotype. The chain has TRBV7-3 and TRBJ2-2; tentatively, D is TRBD2 (6 bases). The ends were cut back, 1 base at V and 4 bases at J, with 10 bases in the middle. Germline loops: CDR1 SGHTA, CDR2 FQGTGA. The CDR3 sequence is 15 residues long. The CDR3 here is CASSLMGGVTGELFF. The CDR3 DNA reads TGTGCCAGCAGCTTAATGGGCGGGGTCACCGGGGAGCTGTTTTTT.

This clonotype showed up many times. This chain connects TRBV9 to TRBJ2-5; D tentatively reads TRBD1 or TRBD2 (5 bases each). Trimming pared 4 bases from V and 5 bases from J, leaving 12 bases between. CDR1 is SGDLS and CDR2 is YYNGEE in the germline V gene. The CDR3 extends over 13 amino acids. CDR3 sequence: CASSPGPIETQYF. CDR3 in DNA: TGTGCCAGCAGCCCGGGACCTATCGAGACCCAGTACTTC.

This clonotype showed up just a few times. The chain joins TRBV30 to TRBJ1-4; D is uncertain. The CDR3 sequence is 13 residues long. Germline V gene data show CDR1 as GTSNPN and CDR2 as SVGIG (reference sequence). Trimming stripped 3 bases from V and 8 bases from J, with 13 bases between. Here the CDR3 DNA reads TGTGCCTGGAGATTCCCGCAGTGGGAAAAACTGTTTTTT. Its translation: CAWRFPQWEKLFF.

This clonotype was counted many times. V gene TRBV4-1 combines with J gene TRBJ2-1; no firm D call. The CDR3 is 12 amino acids. V lost 4 bases and J 3 bases, leaving 4 bases between the germline ends. Per germline, CDR1 MGHRA and CDR2 YSYEKL. The CDR3 DNA is TGCGCCAGCAGCCTCTTCTACAATGAGCAGTTCTTC. Translating it yields CASSLFYNEQFF.

Ten or more counts support this clonotype. V is TRBV5-1 and J is TRBJ1-2; D remains ambiguous. Looked up from germline, CDR1 is SGHRS and CDR2 is YFSETQ. V lost 5 bases and J 1 base, leaving 12 bases between the germline ends. The CDR3 runs to 14 residues. CDR3 region: CASSRYDINYGYTF. DNA of the CDR3: TGCGCCAGCAGTCGGTACGACATTAACTATGGCTACACCTTC.

For this clonotype: This clone may be a read error of a much larger clone one base away. J is TRBJ1-2 and V is TRBV6-5; D remains ambiguous. The CDR3 loop spans 14 amino acids. Germline assignment: CDR1 MNHEY and CDR2 SVGAGI. The CDR3 region is CASSYSGSVYGCTF. In DNA, the CDR3 is TGTGCCAGCAGTTACAGCGGCAGCGTCTATGGCTGCACCTTC.

There are many counts of this clonotype. The rearrangement links TRBV18 to TRBJ1-4; D is ambiguous. V was cut by 3 bases and J by 8 bases, with 16 bases left in between. CDR3 size: 15 residues. Germline V gene data show CDR1 as KGHSH and CDR2 as LQKENI. In DNA form, the CDR3 reads TGTGCCAGCTCACCGTCCCTCATCCCTACCGAAAAACTGTTTTTT. Translating gives CASSPSLIPTEKLFF.

This clonotype has at least ten counts. V usage is TRBV7-2 and J usage is TRBJ2-5; TRBD1 matches at 9 bases. CDR3 length equals 16 residues. CDR1 SGHTA and CDR2 FQGNSA come from the germline V gene. Germline trimming cut 5 bases from V and 2 bases from J; bases unmatched to any gene: 9. The CDR3: CASSPGQGGVQETQYF. The CDR3 DNA reads as TGTGCCAGCAGCCCGGGACAGGGAGGAGTTCAAGAGACCCAGTACTTC. Based on the CDR3 plus reference TRBV7-2 and TRBJ2-5, the full variable domain is GAGVSQSPSNKVTEKGKDVELRCDPISGHTALYWYRQSLGQGLEFLIYFQGNSAPDKSGLPSDRFSAERTGGSVSTLTIQRTQQEDSAVYLCASSPGQGGVQETQYFGPGTRLLVL.

This clonotype was detected many times. The chain links TRBV20-1 to TRBJ1-1, with D perhaps matching TRBD1 (5 bases). CDR1 is DFQATT and CDR2 is SNEGSKA in the germline V gene (reference sequence). V was trimmed by 0 bases and J by 2 bases, leaving 16 bases between them. There are 16 residues in the CDR3. The CDR3 DNA is TGCAGTGCTAGAGAGCCCCTGACAAGGGGAAACACTGAAGCTTTCTTT. Amino acids: CSAREPLTRGNTEAFF.

At least ten counts were recorded for this clonotype. The genes are TRBV5-4 and TRBJ2-7; 12 bases agree with TRBD2. The germline V gene has CDR1 SGHNT and CDR2 YYREEE (reference sequence). This CDR3 is built from 15 residues. Germline trimming cut 4 bases from V and 4 bases from J; bases unmatched to any gene: 6. CDR3 loop: CASSLLTSGSYEQYF. For the CDR3, the DNA is TGTGCCAGCAGCCTATTGACTAGCGGGAGTTACGAGCAGTACTTC. Drawing the rest from reference TRBV5-4 and TRBJ2-7, the complete variable domain is ETGVTQSPTHLIKTRGQQVTLRCSSQSGHNTVSWYQQALGQGPQFIFQYYREEENGRGNFPPRFSGLQFPNYSSELNVNALELDDSALYLCASSLLTSGSYEQYFGPGTRLTVT.

This clonotype was counted only a few times. The chain recombines TRBV27 with TRBJ2-7; TRBD2 matches at 9 bases. The germline CDR1 and CDR2 sequences are MNHEY and SMNVEV (reference sequence). The V segment lost 5 bases and the J segment 3 bases; nucleotides outside the gene matches: 14. CDR3 length equals 17 residues. The CDR3 nucleotides are TGTGCCAGCAGTGTGACTAGCGGTGTCGGCAAAGTCTACGAGCAGTACTTC. Residues: CASSVTSGVGKVYEQYF.

This clonotype turned up a few times. The J gene is TRBJ1-1, the V gene TRBV18; 10 nucleotides match TRBD1. The length of the CDR3 is 13 residues. The germline gives CDR1 KGHSH, CDR2 LQKENI. J was trimmed by 8 bases and V by 6 bases; bases with no gene match: 6. This CDR3 is CASSTGQGREAFF. In nucleotides, the CDR3 is TGTGCCAGCTCGACGGGACAGGGGAGGGAAGCTTTCTTT.